Each of the 7 T cell receptor beta chains below was sequenced from the same sample in a study of regulatory T cells in long-lasting Graves disease. Time point here: persistent/refractory GD, antithyroid drugs over 5 years with positive TRAb. PBMCs provided the RNA from which the TCR library was made. CDR3 regions were amplified by Arm-PCR using iRepertoire HTBI primers to build TCR beta libraries. TCRdb reprocessed the multiplex PCR reads via MiXCR and lists one record per CDR3 protein. The sample lists 450,000 or so distinct CDR3 sequences; less than 25% were seen once. Specimen: peripheral blood mononuclear cells (PBMCs), collected when the disease was refractory, from a patient treated with antithyroid drugs. These receptors all come from a female donor with Graves disease.

This clonotype was seen ten or more times. In nucleotides, the CDR3 is TGTGCCAGCAGCCCTACCTTGACAGGGAATAACGAGCAGTACTTC. This codes for CASSPTLTGNNEQYF. V and J are TRBV7-6 and TRBJ2-7, with 7 positions matching TRBD1. The CDR3 extends over 15 amino acids. V lost 5 bases, J lost 5 bases, and 12 bases stayed unmatched. CDR1 is SGHVS, CDR2 FNYEAQ, per germline.

The genes are TRBV7-8 and TRBJ1-1; D is possibly TRBD1 (6 bases). Trimming stripped 5 bases from V and 3 bases from J, with 19 bases between. Per the germline V gene, CDR1 is SGHVS and CDR2 is FQNEAQ. The CDR3 totals 16 residues. CDR3 nucleotides: TGTGCCAGCAGCGAGCGCCGACAGGATCTGGACACTGAAGCTTTCTTT. It specifies CASSERRQDLDTEAFF.

This clonotype was detected many times. The chain recombines TRBV7-3 with TRBJ2-2, with 7 bases aligning to TRBD2. Germline V CDR1 and CDR2: SGHTA, FQGTGA. The CDR3 totals 15 residues. V gave up 8 bases and J gave up 7 bases; unmatched junction bases: 13. The chain's CDR3 is CASALGGSGDGELFF. CDR3 DNA sequence: TGTGCCAGCGCCCTCGGCGGGAGCGGTGACGGGGAGCTGTTTTTT.

This clonotype was seen repeatedly, ten times or more. The rearrangement joins TRBV7-8 to TRBJ2-7; tentatively, D is TRBD1 (5 bases). The CDR3 is made up of 14 amino acids. Trimming shortened V by 7 bases and J by 6 bases, and 19 bases separated the two germline ends. Germline CDR1 reads SGHVS; CDR2 reads FQNEAQ. Here the CDR3 DNA reads TGTGCCAGCAACCCACTCGACAGAACGCGCGAGCAGTACTTC. Translating gives CASNPLDRTREQYF.

There are many counts of this clonotype. The chain combines TRBV10-2 with TRBJ1-2, with 7 bases identical to TRBD1. The germline V gene has CDR1 WSHSY and CDR2 SAAADI. Trimming cost V 3 bases and J 2 bases; bases outside gene matches: 6. The CDR3 has 15 residues. This CDR3 reads CASSDAGQTNYGYTF. CDR3 bases: TGCGCCAGCAGTGACGCGGGACAGACGAACTATGGCTACACCTTC.

In nucleotides, the CDR3 is TGCAGTGTCTCACTCCAGCGGGAGGGGGAGACCCAGTACTTC. It yields the protein CSVSLQREGETQYF. V usage is TRBV20-1 and J usage is TRBJ2-5; 10 nucleotides line up with TRBD2. The CDR3 is 14 amino acids. Germline loops: CDR1 DFQATT, CDR2 SNEGSKA (reference sequence). V lost 7 bases and J lost 5; bases outside the gene matches: 10.

The chain combines TRBV12-3 or TRBV12-4 with TRBJ2-4, with D perhaps TRBD1 (5 bases). V was clipped by 5 bases and J by 10 bases, with 9 bases between them. The CDR3 runs 11 residues. The CDR3 sequence: CASSPRQIQYF. The CDR3 nucleotides are TGTGCCAGCAGTCCCCGACAGATTCAGTACTTC.